Sequencing of this T cell receptor (beta chain) was carried out in a study of blood T cell repertoires in COVID-19. The wider study: The United States, Italy and Spain supplied acute and convalescent COVID-19 samples. In each case, the material was cDNA or gDNA derived from T cells, B-cell-depleted T cells, or PBMCs.

This CDR3 comprises 18 residues. Germline V CDR1 and CDR2: LNHDA, SQIVND (reference sequence). The V end was cut by 6 bases, the J end by 2 bases, with 22 bases between. Study processing details: The authors estimated nucleated cell counts from reference gene primer amplification. Measured with immunoSEQ multiplex PCR; TCRdb has only the in-frame clones, and not every one. V, J and clone size reflect that table, while D and trimming were determined from the DNA. The table has 180,000 or so clones, 83% seen once; the top ten hold around 3.6%. The TCR was taken from a woman aged 50 to 60 in a cohort exposed to, infected with or recovered from COVID-19 (not recorded which). The sequenced sample consisted of PBMCs or T cells enriched from blood (not recorded which). The chain employs TRBV19 and TRBJ1-4; D gene uncertain. The CDR3 protein is CASSLDGELGLTNEKLFF. CDR3 coding DNA: TGTGCCAGTAGCCTGGACGGGGAACTGGGATTGACTAATGAAAAACTGTTTTTT.